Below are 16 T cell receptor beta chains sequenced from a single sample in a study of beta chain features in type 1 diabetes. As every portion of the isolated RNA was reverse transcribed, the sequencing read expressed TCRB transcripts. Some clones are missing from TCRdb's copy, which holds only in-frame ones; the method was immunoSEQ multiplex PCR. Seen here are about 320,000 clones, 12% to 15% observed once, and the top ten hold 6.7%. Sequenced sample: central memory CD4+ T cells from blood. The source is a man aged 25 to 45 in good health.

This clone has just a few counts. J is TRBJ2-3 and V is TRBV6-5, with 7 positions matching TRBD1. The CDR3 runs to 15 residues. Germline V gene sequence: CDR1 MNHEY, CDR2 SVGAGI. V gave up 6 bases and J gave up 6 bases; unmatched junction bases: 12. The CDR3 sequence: CASSFGLTGEDTQYF. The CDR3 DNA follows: TGTGCCAGCAGCTTTGGACTCACAGGGGAGGATACGCAGTATTTT.

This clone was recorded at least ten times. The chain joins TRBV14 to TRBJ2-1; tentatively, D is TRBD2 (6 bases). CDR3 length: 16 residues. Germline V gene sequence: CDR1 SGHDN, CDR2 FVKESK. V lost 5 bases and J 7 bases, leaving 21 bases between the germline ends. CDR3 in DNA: TGTGCCAGCAGCACCGGGACTCACCGTATAGCTAATGAGCAGTTCTTC. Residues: CASSTGTHRIANEQFF.

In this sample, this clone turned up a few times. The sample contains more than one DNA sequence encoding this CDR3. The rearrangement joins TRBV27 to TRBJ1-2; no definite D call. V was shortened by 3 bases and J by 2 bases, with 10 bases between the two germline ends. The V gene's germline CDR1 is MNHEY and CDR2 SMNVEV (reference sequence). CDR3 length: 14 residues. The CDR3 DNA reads TGTGCCAGCAGTTTCCGGGCAGCAAACTATGGCTACACCTTC. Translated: CASSFRAANYGYTF.

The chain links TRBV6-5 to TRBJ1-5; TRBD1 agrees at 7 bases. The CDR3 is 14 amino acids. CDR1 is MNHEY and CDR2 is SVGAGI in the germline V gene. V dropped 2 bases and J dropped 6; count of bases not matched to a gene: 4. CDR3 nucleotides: TGTGCCAGCAGTTACCTTCAGGGGGGTCAGCCCCAGCATTTT. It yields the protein CASSYLQGGQPQHF.

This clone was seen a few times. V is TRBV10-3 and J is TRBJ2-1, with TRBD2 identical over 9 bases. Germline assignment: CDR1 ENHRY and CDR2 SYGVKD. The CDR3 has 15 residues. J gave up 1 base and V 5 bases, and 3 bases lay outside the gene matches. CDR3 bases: TGTGCCATCAGTCCGGGACTAGCTTCCTACAATGAGCAGTTCTTC. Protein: CAISPGLASYNEQFF.

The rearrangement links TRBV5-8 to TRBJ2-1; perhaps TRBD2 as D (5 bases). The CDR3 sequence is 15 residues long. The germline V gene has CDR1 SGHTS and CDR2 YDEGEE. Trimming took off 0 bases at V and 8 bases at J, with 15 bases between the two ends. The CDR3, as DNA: TGTGCCAGCAGCTTGGTAGGGCAGGAGGTGGATGAGCAGTTCTTC. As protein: CASSLVGQEVDEQFF. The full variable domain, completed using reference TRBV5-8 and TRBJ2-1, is EAGVTQSPTHLIKTRGQQATLRCSPISGHTSVYWYQQALGLGLQFLLWYDEGEERNRGNFPPRFSGRQFPNYSSELNVNALELEDSALYLCASSLVGQEVDEQFFGPGTRLTVL.

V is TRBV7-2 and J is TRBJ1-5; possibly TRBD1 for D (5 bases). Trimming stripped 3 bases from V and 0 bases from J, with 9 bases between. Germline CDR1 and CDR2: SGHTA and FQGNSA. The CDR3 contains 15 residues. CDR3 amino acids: CASSFDGGSNQPQHF. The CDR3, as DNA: TGTGCCAGCAGCTTTGATGGGGGTAGCAATCAGCCCCAGCATTTT.

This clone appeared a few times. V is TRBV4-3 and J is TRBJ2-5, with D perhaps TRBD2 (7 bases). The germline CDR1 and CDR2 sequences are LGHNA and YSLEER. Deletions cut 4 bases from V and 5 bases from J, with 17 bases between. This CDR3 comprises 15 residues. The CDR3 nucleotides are TGCGCCAGCAGCCCCGTAGGGGGGGTGGGCGAGACCCAGTACTTC. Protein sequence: CASSPVGGVGETQYF.

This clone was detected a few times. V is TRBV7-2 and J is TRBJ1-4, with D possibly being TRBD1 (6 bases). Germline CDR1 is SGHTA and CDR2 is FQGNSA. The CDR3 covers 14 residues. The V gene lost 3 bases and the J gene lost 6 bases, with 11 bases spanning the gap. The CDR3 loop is CASSFGQGHEKLFF. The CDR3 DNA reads TGTGCCAGCAGCTTTGGGCAGGGGCATGAAAAACTGTTTTTT.

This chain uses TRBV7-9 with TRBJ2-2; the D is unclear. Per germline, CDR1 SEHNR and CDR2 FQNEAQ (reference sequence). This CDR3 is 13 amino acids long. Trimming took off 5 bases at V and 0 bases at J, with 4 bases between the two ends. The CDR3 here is CASSRANTGELFF. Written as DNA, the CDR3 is TGTGCCAGCAGCCGGGCGAACACCGGGGAGCTGTTTTTT.

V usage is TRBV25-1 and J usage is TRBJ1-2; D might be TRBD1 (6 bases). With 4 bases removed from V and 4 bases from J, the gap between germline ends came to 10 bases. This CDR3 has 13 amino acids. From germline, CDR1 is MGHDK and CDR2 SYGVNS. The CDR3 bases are TGTGCCAGCAGTGCTTCAGGGGTCTATGGCTACACCTTC. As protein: CASSASGVYGYTF.

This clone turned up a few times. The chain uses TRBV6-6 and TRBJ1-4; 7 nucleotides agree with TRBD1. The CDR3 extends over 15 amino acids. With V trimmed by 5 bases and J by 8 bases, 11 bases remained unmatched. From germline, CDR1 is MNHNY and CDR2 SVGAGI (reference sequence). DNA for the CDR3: TGTGCCAGCAGTCCACGACCAGGGGGAGGGGAAAAACTGTTTTTT. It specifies CASSPRPGGGEKLFF.

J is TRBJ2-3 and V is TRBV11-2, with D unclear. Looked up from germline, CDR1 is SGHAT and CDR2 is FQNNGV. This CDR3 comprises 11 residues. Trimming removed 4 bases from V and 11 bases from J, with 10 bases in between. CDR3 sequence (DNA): TGTGCCAGCAGCTCCGGTGGTGTGCAGTATTTT. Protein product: CASSSGGVQYF.

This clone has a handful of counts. The CDR3 is CASSLTGGTGNTIYF. The CDR3 DNA sequence: TGTGCCAGCAGCTTAACAGGGGGGACTGGAAACACCATATATTTT. V is TRBV5-4 and J is TRBJ1-3, with 8 nucleotides matching TRBD1. The length of the CDR3 is 15 residues. Germline loops: CDR1 SGHNT, CDR2 YYREEE (reference sequence). J lost 2 bases, V lost 2 bases, and 3 bases had no gene match.

CDR3 sequence reads: CASSKPAGGAYSNQPQHF. Here the CDR3 DNA reads TGTGCCAGCAGCAAGCCCGCGGGGGGAGCCTATAGCAATCAGCCCCAGCATTTT. The chain recombines TRBV21-1 with TRBJ1-5. TRBV21-1 is a pseudogene segment. The CDR3 contains 18 residues.

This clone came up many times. DNA of the CDR3: TGTGCCTGGGGTAAAAAGGCACCGGATACGCAGTATTTT. Translating it yields CAWGKKAPDTQYF. The rearrangement uses TRBV30 and TRBJ2-3; D gene unclear. Trimming took off 5 bases at V and 6 bases at J, with 15 bases between the two ends. This CDR3 contains 13 residues. Germline CDR1 is GTSNPN and CDR2 is SVGIG (reference sequence).